These 27 T cell receptor beta chains were sequenced from one sample in a study of blood T cell repertoires in COVID-19. Clones were read by immunoSEQ multiplex PCR, and TCRdb kept only the in-frame ones, dropping some. Counted here are a few hundred thousand clones, 89% occurring once; the ten biggest clones make up roughly 1.9%. The source material was peripheral blood. The receptors derive from a woman younger than 45 with COVID-19, enrolled during active disease.

The chain links TRBV2 to TRBJ1-1, with a weak D call TRBD1 (5 bases). The CDR3 is 11 amino acids. Trimming removed 4 bases from V and 8 bases from J, with 8 bases in between. Germline V gene lookup returns CDR1 SNHLY and CDR2 FYNNEI. The CDR3 is CASSAQGEAFF. The CDR3 region has the DNA TGTGCCAGCAGTGCTCAGGGAGAAGCTTTCTTT.

The chain combines TRBV29-1 with TRBJ2-7; 10 bases match TRBD1. The germline CDR1 and CDR2 sequences are SQVTM and ANQGSEA. The V segment lost 4 bases and the J segment 1 base; nucleotides outside the gene matches: 1. The CDR3 runs 13 residues. CDR3 region: CSVGQGASYEQYF. Here the CDR3 DNA reads TGCAGCGTTGGACAGGGGGCTTCCTACGAGCAGTACTTC.

V and J are TRBV24-1 and TRBJ2-7; 11 nucleotides line up with TRBD2. The trim removed 3 bases at V and 3 bases at J, leaving 0 bases unmatched. The CDR3 runs 14 residues. The germline V gene encodes CDR1 KGHDR and CDR2 SFDVKD. Here the CDR3 reads CATSDGTSGYEQYF. The CDR3, as DNA: TGTGCCACCAGTGATGGGACTAGCGGCTACGAGCAGTACTTC.

The chain has TRBV19 and TRBJ1-5, with D possibly matching TRBD1 (6 bases). Germline V gene lookup returns CDR1 LNHDA and CDR2 SQIVND (reference sequence). This CDR3 is 14 amino acids long. Trimming took 6 bases from V and 2 from J, leaving 11 bases between them. In DNA, the CDR3 is TGTGCCAGTAGGTGGGGGCAAGGCAATCAGCCCCAGCATTTT. This translates into CASRWGQGNQPQHF.

V gene TRBV4-1 combines with J gene TRBJ1-5; 12 bases agree with TRBD1. Germline V lookup: CDR1 MGHRA, CDR2 YSYEKL. The CDR3 sequence is 22 residues long. J was trimmed by 0 bases and V by 0 bases; bases with no gene match: 15. CDR3 in amino acids: CASSQDPLMWDRGPYSNQPQHF. CDR3 sequence (DNA): TGCGCCAGCAGCCAAGATCCCCTTATGTGGGACAGGGGGCCTTATAGCAATCAGCCCCAGCATTTT.

V and J are TRBV4-3 and TRBJ1-2, with D tentatively TRBD1 (6 bases). V lost 4 bases to trimming and J lost 4 bases, with 13 bases between them. This CDR3 comprises 14 residues. The germline V gene has CDR1 LGHNA and CDR2 YSLEER. CDR3 nucleotides: TGCGCCAGCAGCCGCAACGTGGACAGCTATGGCTACACCTTC. This codes for CASSRNVDSYGYTF.

This CDR3 reads CASSLQGITEAFF. In DNA, the CDR3 is TGTGCCAGCAGCTTACAGGGAATCACTGAAGCTTTCTTT. This chain connects TRBV7-2 to TRBJ1-1, with a weak D call TRBD1 (5 bases). The V end lost 2 bases, the J end lost 4 bases, and 8 bases lay between the germline ends. Germline loops: CDR1 SGHTA, CDR2 FQGNSA. This CDR3 has 13 amino acids.

This clone was seen a single time. The V call is TRBV27, the J call TRBJ2-7; no firm D call. Germline V CDR1 and CDR2: MNHEY, SMNVEV (reference sequence). This CDR3 spans 13 amino acids. Trimming took off 2 bases at V and 3 bases at J, with 8 bases between the two ends. CDR3 residues: CASSLGQSYEQYF. CDR3 nucleotide sequence: TGTGCCAGCAGTTTAGGGCAGAGCTACGAGCAGTACTTC.

This chain uses TRBV7-2 with TRBJ1-1; unclear D gene. Deletions cut 1 base from V and 2 bases from J, with 8 bases between. The CDR3 totals 14 residues. The germline V gene has CDR1 SGHTA and CDR2 FQGNSA. The DNA for the CDR3 is TGTGCCAGCAGCTTAGTGAGCGGAAACACTGAAGCTTTCTTT. Translation gives CASSLVSGNTEAFF.

This chain connects TRBV11-2 to TRBJ1-5; perhaps TRBD1 as D (6 bases). Looked up from germline, CDR1 is SGHAT and CDR2 is FQNNGV. This CDR3 has 13 amino acids. The V gene lost 8 bases and the J gene lost 4 bases, with 12 bases spanning the gap. CDR3 DNA sequence: TGTGCCAGCCTCGGAAGGGGGAATCAGCCCCAGCATTTT. It specifies CASLGRGNQPQHF.

Of note for this clone: Other DNA sequences from this sample encode an identical CDR3 as well. The chain uses TRBV3-1 (or the pseudogene TRBV3-2) and TRBJ2-2, with D perhaps matching TRBD1 (6 bases). The CDR3 sequence is 14 residues long. Trimming left V 5 bases short and J 1 base short, with 8 bases between. Germline V gene sequence: CDR1 LGHDT, CDR2 YNNKEL (reference sequence). Written as DNA, the CDR3 is TGTGCCAGCAGCAGGACAGAGAACACCGGGGAGCTGTTTTTT. It codes for CASSRTENTGELFF.

The CDR3 DNA reads as TGTGCCAGCGCGCCGGGGTTGAACACCGGGGAGCTGTTTTTT. Translation gives CASAPGLNTGELFF. V usage is TRBV13 and J usage is TRBJ2-2; D is possibly TRBD2 (5 bases). Trimming removed 8 bases at V and 1 base at J, with 11 bases between. Germline V gene sequence: CDR1 PRHDT, CDR2 FYEKMQ (reference sequence). CDR3 length: 14 amino acids.

The gene calls are TRBV7-2 and TRBJ1-2; the match to TRBD1 covers 10 bases. CDR1 is SGHTA and CDR2 is FQGNSA in the germline V gene. V gave up 6 bases and J gave up 2 bases; unmatched junction bases: 12. The CDR3 extends over 17 amino acids. The CDR3 DNA reads TGTGCCAGCAGGTTAACCGGGACAGGGGCCCAAAACTATGGCTACACCTTC. Translation: CASRLTGTGAQNYGYTF.

The J gene is TRBJ1-4, the V gene TRBV24-1; no firm D call. Between the trimmed V and J ends, which lost 3 bases and 8 bases, there was a span of 9 bases. CDR1 and CDR2 (germline): KGHDR, SFDVKD. This CDR3 contains 13 residues. This CDR3 is CATSDPGSEKLFF. DNA for the CDR3: TGTGCCACCAGTGATCCCGGGAGCGAAAAACTGTTTTTT.

This clone has only one observation. This chain connects TRBV4-1 to TRBJ1-2; TRBD1 agrees at 7 bases. The CDR3 sequence is 16 residues long. The ends lost 3 bases at V and 2 bases at J; junction bases unmatched: 9. Germline CDR1 and CDR2: MGHRA and YSYEKL. DNA of the CDR3: TGCGCCAGCAGCCATTTCGCAGGGGGTAACAACTATGGCTACACCTTC. Amino acids: CASSHFAGGNNYGYTF.

The chain carries TRBV9 and TRBJ2-5; the D is unclear. The V and J ends lost 4 bases and 0 bases respectively, with 10 bases between them. Germline values: CDR1 SGDLS, CDR2 YYNGEE. This CDR3 comprises 14 residues. CDR3 residues: CASSPDGYQETQYF. CDR3 sequence (DNA): TGTGCCAGCAGCCCAGACGGGTACCAAGAGACCCAGTACTTC.

The chain recombines TRBV3-1 (or the pseudogene TRBV3-2) with TRBJ1-2; 11 bases map to TRBD1. With 3 bases clipped from V and 3 bases from J, the junction kept 6 bases outside the gene matches. This CDR3 region has 16 residues. Germline V gene data show CDR1 as LGHDT and CDR2 as YNNKEL (reference sequence). CDR3 DNA sequence: TGTGCCAGCAGCCATATGCCGGGACAGGGGGACTATGGCTACACCTTC. It is translated as CASSHMPGQGDYGYTF.

The genes are TRBV13 and TRBJ2-1; 7 positions agree with TRBD2. The CDR3 loop spans 16 amino acids. Looked up from germline, CDR1 is PRHDT and CDR2 is FYEKMQ (reference sequence). The junction had 9 bases not matched to a gene; V was cut back by 5 bases and J by 2 bases. The DNA for the CDR3 is TGTGCCAGCAGCGCCCTAGGGGCGGGGGCCTACAATGAGCAGTTCTTC. This encodes CASSALGAGAYNEQFF.

For the CDR3, the DNA is TGTGCCAGCAGTCCGACAGGGGGTCATGTCACTGAAGCTTTCTTT. It yields the protein CASSPTGGHVTEAFF. The chain links TRBV7-9 to TRBJ1-1; 9 bases align to TRBD1. This CDR3 has 15 amino acids. Germline V gene data show CDR1 as SEHNR and CDR2 as FQNEAQ (reference sequence). Trimming at V came to 6 bases and at J to 4 bases, leaving 9 bases not matched to a gene.

V and J are TRBV28 and TRBJ2-4; TRBD2 agrees at 10 bases. The junction had 10 bases not matched to a gene; V was cut back by 4 bases and J by 4 bases. The CDR3 runs to 17 residues. Germline values: CDR1 MDHEN, CDR2 SYDVKM. The CDR3 protein is CASSWLAGGDDKNIQYF. The CDR3 nucleotides read TGTGCCAGCAGTTGGTTAGCGGGGGGCGACGATAAAAACATTCAGTACTTC.

This chain joins TRBV28 and TRBJ1-5; 7 bases align to TRBD1. Per the germline V gene, CDR1 is MDHEN and CDR2 is SYDVKM. V lost 5 bases, J lost 5 bases, and 18 bases stayed unmatched. The CDR3 sequence is 18 residues long. The CDR3 DNA follows: TGTGCCAGCAGTAACTACGGGACAGTGAAACGTGGGGATCAGCCCCAGCATTTT. It is translated as CASSNYGTVKRGDQPQHF. The full variable domain, with the rest looked up from reference TRBV28 and TRBJ1-5, is DVKVTQSSRYLVKRTGEKVFLECVQDMDHENMFWYRQDPGLGLRLIYFSYDVKMKEKGDIPEGYSVSREKKERFSLILESASTNQTSMYLCASSNYGTVKRGDQPQHFGDGTRLSIL.

The genes are TRBV4-2 and TRBJ1-1; D ambiguous. Per germline, CDR1 LGHNA and CDR2 YNFKEQ. The V end was cut by 0 bases, the J end by 5 bases, with 7 bases between. The CDR3 contains 13 residues. This chain's CDR3 is CASSQDRSTEAFF. CDR3 DNA sequence: TGTGCCAGCAGCCAAGACCGGAGTACTGAAGCTTTCTTT.

The chain couples TRBV6-5 to TRBJ2-5, with D perhaps matching TRBD1 (6 bases). In germline, CDR1 is MNHEY, CDR2 SVGAGI. This CDR3 comprises 13 residues. With 4 bases removed from V and 4 bases from J, the gap between germline ends came to 10 bases. The CDR3 DNA reads TGTGCCAGCAGTTGGGGGCTGGTAGAGACCCAGTACTTC. Residues: CASSWGLVETQYF.

The chain couples TRBV18 to TRBJ1-5; D is perhaps TRBD1 (6 bases). Germline-derived CDR1 and CDR2 are KGHSH and LQKENI. The CDR3 spans 14 residues. V was clipped by 2 bases and J by 6 bases, with 11 bases between them. CDR3 sequence: CASSPTGMAQPQHF. Here the CDR3 DNA reads TGTGCCAGCTCACCAACAGGGATGGCTCAGCCCCAGCATTTT.

The rearrangement joins TRBV5-5 to TRBJ1-2; TRBD1 is a possible D gene (6 bases). The germline V gene encodes CDR1 SGHKS and CDR2 YYEKEE (reference sequence). The CDR3 is 12 residues long. Trimming took off 2 bases at V and 14 bases at J, with 16 bases between the two ends. CDR3 in amino acids: CASSFTDSRRTF. CDR3 coding DNA: TGTGCCAGCAGCTTCACGGACAGTCGAAGAACCTTC.

A single count supports this clone. The chain joins TRBV29-1 to TRBJ1-1; D is undetermined. The ends were cut back, 5 bases at V and 7 bases at J, with 8 bases in the middle. The CDR3 runs to 10 residues. Per germline, CDR1 SQVTM and CDR2 ANQGSEA. This CDR3 is CSVPGLEAFF. CDR3 nucleotide sequence: TGCAGCGTTCCAGGCCTTGAAGCTTTCTTT.

The DNA of the CDR3 is TGTGCCAGCAGCTTGTGGGACAGGCCCGACTATAGCAATCAGCCCCAGCATTTT. It encodes CASSLWDRPDYSNQPQHF. The chain has TRBV5-6 and TRBJ1-5, with TRBD1 matching 8 bases. The V gene's germline CDR1 is SGHDT and CDR2 YYEEEE. The CDR3 runs 18 residues. The junction had 9 bases not matched to a gene; V was cut back by 1 base and J by 0 bases. The whole variable domain, remainder taken from reference TRBV5-6 and TRBJ1-5, is DAGVTQSPTHLIKTRGQQVTLRCSPKSGHDTVSWYQQALGQGPQFIFQYYEEEERQRGNFPDRFSGHQFPNYSSELNVNALLLGDSALYLCASSLWDRPDYSNQPQHFGDGTRLSIL.